A single sample is the source of the 18 T cell receptor beta chains below, sequenced in a study of response to subunit inactivated influenza vaccine. One entry per CDR3 protein results from TCRdb running MiXCR on the RT-PCR reads. The table shows approximately 570,000 distinct CDR3 sequences, with 7.6% occurring only once. The sample consisted of PBMCs from blood, taken roughly 24 months after vaccination. All receptors derive from a man aged 50-75 years who received an inactivated influenza vaccine.

This clonotype was seen a handful of times. The chain couples TRBV29-1 to TRBJ2-4, with D possibly matching TRBD2 (5 bases). This CDR3 is built from 13 residues. The V and J ends lost 4 bases and 0 bases respectively, with 7 bases between them. The germline CDR1 and CDR2 sequences are SQVTM and ANQGSEA. The CDR3 is CSVGGLAKNIQYF. DNA of the CDR3: TGCAGCGTTGGAGGGTTAGCCAAAAACATTCAGTACTTC.

This clonotype showed up many times. This chain links TRBV3-1 with TRBJ1-1; TRBD1 might be the D (5 bases). The V gene lost 4 bases and the J gene lost 5 bases, with 8 bases spanning the gap. CDR1 is LGHDT and CDR2 is YNNKEL in the germline V gene (reference sequence). The CDR3 runs 12 residues. CDR3 sequence: CASSPRGTEAFF. DNA for the CDR3: TGTGCCAGCAGCCCGCGGGGGACTGAAGCTTTCTTT. The whole variable domain, filled in from reference TRBV3-1 and TRBJ1-1, reads DTAVSQTPKYLVTQMGNDKSIKCEQNLGHDTMYWYKQDSKKFLKIMFSYNNKELIINETVPNRFSPKSPDKAHLNLHINSLELGDSAVYFCASSPRGTEAFFGQGTRLTVV.

This chain joins TRBV28 and TRBJ1-5; D remains unclear. Germline V gives CDR1 MDHEN, CDR2 SYDVKM. The CDR3 is 16 residues long. V was trimmed by 3 bases and J by 0 bases, leaving 12 bases between them. CDR3 DNA sequence: TGTGCCAGCAGTTTTAGCGGCAGGTATAGCAATCAGCCCCAGCATTTT. This encodes CASSFSGRYSNQPQHF.

The chain links TRBV3-1 to TRBJ1-1, with a possible D match to TRBD1 (5 bases). CDR3 length equals 14 residues. Per the germline V gene, CDR1 is LGHDT and CDR2 is YNNKEL (reference sequence). Trimming pared 3 bases from V and 5 bases from J, leaving 13 bases between. For the CDR3, the DNA is TGTGCCAGCAGCCATTCCGGGACGGGTACTGAAGCTTTCTTT. This codes for CASSHSGTGTEAFF.

This clonotype was counted between two and nine times. The gene calls are TRBV7-8 and TRBJ1-2; 7 bases agree with TRBD1. Germline V lookup: CDR1 SGHVS, CDR2 FQNEAQ. This CDR3 is built from 15 residues. Trimming took 0 bases from V and 4 from J; bases not matched to a gene: 5. CDR3 in amino acids: CASSLAQGGGYGYTF. The CDR3 DNA is TGTGCCAGCAGCTTAGCGCAGGGGGGCGGCTATGGCTACACCTTC.

This clonotype came up many times. J is TRBJ2-7 and V is TRBV20-1; 15 nucleotides agree with TRBD2. The CDR3 totals 15 residues. V dropped 6 bases and J dropped 4; count of bases not matched to a gene: 7. CDR1 is DFQATT, CDR2 SNEGSKA, per germline (reference sequence). CDR3 in amino acids: CSASGTSGRLYEQYF. The CDR3 nucleotides are TGCAGTGCAAGCGGGACTAGCGGGAGGTTGTACGAGCAGTACTTC.

This clonotype came up a few times. The chain links TRBV24-1 to TRBJ2-1, with D perhaps matching TRBD1 (7 bases). This CDR3 region has 15 residues. The germline V gene has CDR1 KGHDR and CDR2 SFDVKD. The V and J ends lost 9 bases and 7 bases respectively, with 21 bases between them. The CDR3 region has the DNA TGTGCCACCTCCCACCGATCAGGGGGGTTTAATGAGCAGTTCTTC. Translated: CATSHRSGGFNEQFF.

This clonotype was detected ten times or more. This chain joins TRBV6-5 and TRBJ2-7; TRBD1 matches 7 bases. CDR3 length: 13 residues. V gave up 3 bases and J gave up 5 bases; unmatched junction bases: 4. Per the germline V gene, CDR1 is MNHEY and CDR2 is SVGAGI. The chain's CDR3 is CASSYDRAHEQYF. Here the CDR3 DNA reads TGTGCCAGCAGTTATGACAGGGCCCACGAGCAGTACTTC.

This rearrangement joins TRBV5-1 to TRBJ2-3; 13 positions match TRBD2. Unmatched junction bases numbered 5, after V lost 4 bases and J lost 3 bases. This CDR3 spans 16 amino acids. The V gene's germline CDR1 is SGHRS and CDR2 YFSETQ. This chain's CDR3 is CASSPPGLAGTDTQYF. In nucleotides, the CDR3 is TGCGCCAGCAGCCCGCCGGGACTAGCGGGGACAGATACGCAGTATTTT.

Regarding this clonotype: A much larger clone differs by one base, so this may be a read error. The chain links TRBV20-1 to TRBJ2-1; D possibly corresponds to TRBD2 (6 bases). The CDR3 loop spans 14 amino acids. Per germline, CDR1 DFQATT and CDR2 SNEGSKA (reference sequence). V shed 3 bases and J shed 7 bases, with 16 bases lying between them. The CDR3 loop is CSASQAGDWNEQFF. CDR3 nucleotides: TGCAGTGCTAGTCAAGCGGGCGATTGGAATGAGCAGTTCTTC.

This clonotype occurred many times. The gene calls are TRBV5-4 and TRBJ2-1; possible D gene TRBD2, 5 bases. This CDR3 has 15 residues. Germline assignment: CDR1 SGHNT and CDR2 YYREEE (reference sequence). V was clipped by 0 bases and J by 9 bases, with 16 bases between them. The CDR3 loop reads CASSLEAPKAGEQFF. In DNA, the CDR3 is TGTGCCAGCAGCTTGGAAGCACCCAAGGCGGGTGAGCAGTTCTTC. Using reference TRBV5-4 and TRBJ2-1 for the parts outside the CDR3, the full variable domain is ETGVTQSPTHLIKTRGQQVTLRCSSQSGHNTVSWYQQALGQGPQFIFQYYREEENGRGNFPPRFSGLQFPNYSSELNVNALELDDSALYLCASSLEAPKAGEQFFGPGTRLTVL.

V and J are TRBV6-5 and TRBJ2-3, with a tentative D call TRBD2 (5 bases). The CDR3 has 14 residues. Germline V gives CDR1 MNHEY, CDR2 SVGAGI. V was pared by 2 bases and J by 6 bases, with 12 bases between. The DNA of the CDR3 is TGTGCCAGCAGTTACGGTGCTGGGAGTGATACGCAGTATTTT. Protein: CASSYGAGSDTQYF.

This clonotype came up a few times. CDR3 residues: CASSRGEGRAVFTGELFF. The CDR3 DNA reads as TGTGCCAGCAGCCGAGGAGAGGGCAGGGCGGTTTTCACCGGGGAGCTGTTTTTT. The chain uses TRBV3-1 and TRBJ2-2, with D perhaps given as TRBD1 or TRBD2 (5 bases each). In germline, CDR1 is LGHDT, CDR2 YNNKEL (reference sequence). CDR3 length equals 18 residues. Trimming removed 4 bases from V and 4 bases from J, with 22 bases in between. Full variable domain (rest looked up from reference TRBV3-1 and TRBJ2-2): DTAVSQTPKYLVTQMGNDKSIKCEQNLGHDTMYWYKQDSKKFLKIMFSYNNKELIINETVPNRFSPKSPDKAHLNLHINSLELGDSAVYFCASSRGEGRAVFTGELFFGEGSRLTVL.

Notes on this clonotype: A read error is the likely source, as a far larger clone sits one nucleotide away. This sequence joins TRBV28 and TRBJ1-2, with D possibly TRBD1 on 6 matching bases. Germline V CDR1 and CDR2: MDHEN, SYDVKM. The CDR3 sequence is 13 residues long. Written as DNA, the CDR3 is TGTGCCGGCAGCCAGGACAGTAACTATGGCTACACCTTC. This encodes CAGSQDSNYGYTF.

The chain has TRBV7-2 and TRBJ2-5, with 11 bases lining up with TRBD2. V lost 1 base and J lost 5; bases outside the gene matches: 3. This CDR3 has 15 residues. CDR1 and CDR2 (germline): SGHTA, FQGNSA. CDR3 nucleotide sequence: TGTGCCAGCAGCTTAGTTTCTAGCGGGGGGGAGACCCAGTACTTC. As protein: CASSLVSSGGETQYF.

This clonotype has at least ten counts. The V call is TRBV5-5, the J call TRBJ2-1; D is perhaps TRBD1 or TRBD2 (5 bases each). The CDR3 consists of 16 residues. Trimming took 2 bases from V and 4 from J, leaving 16 bases between them. CDR1 is SGHKS and CDR2 is YYEKEE in the germline V gene (reference sequence). Written as DNA, the CDR3 is TGTGCCAGCAGCTTCGTACCGGGGCTTAGTTACAATGAGCAGTTCTTC. It codes for CASSFVPGLSYNEQFF.

This clonotype was detected many times. The rearrangement links TRBV10-3 to TRBJ1-1, with D hard to call. Per germline, CDR1 ENHRY and CDR2 SYGVKD. Trimming took off 2 bases at V and 3 bases at J, with 4 bases between the two ends. The CDR3 sequence is 12 residues long. The CDR3 loop is CAISERDTEAFF. The DNA for the CDR3 is TGTGCCATCAGTGAGCGGGACACTGAAGCTTTCTTT.

This clonotype was counted between two and nine times. The chain couples TRBV20-1 to TRBJ2-1; tentatively, D is TRBD2 (5 bases). V was pared by 4 bases and J by 4 bases, with 23 bases between. The CDR3 is 17 amino acids. Germline values: CDR1 DFQATT, CDR2 SNEGSKA (reference sequence). The CDR3 nucleotides read TGCAGTGCTAAGTTGGGTGCGGTGGGAGATTGGTACAATGAGCAGTTCTTC. This codes for CSAKLGAVGDWYNEQFF.